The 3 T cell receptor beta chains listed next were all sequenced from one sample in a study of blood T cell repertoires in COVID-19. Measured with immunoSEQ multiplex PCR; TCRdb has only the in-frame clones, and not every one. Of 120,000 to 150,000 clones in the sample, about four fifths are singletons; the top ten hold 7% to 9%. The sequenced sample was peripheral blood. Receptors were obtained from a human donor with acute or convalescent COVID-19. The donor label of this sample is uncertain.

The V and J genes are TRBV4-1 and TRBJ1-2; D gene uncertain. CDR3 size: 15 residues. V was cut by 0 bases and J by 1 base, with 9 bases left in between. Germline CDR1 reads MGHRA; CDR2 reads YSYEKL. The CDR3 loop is CASSQDEAVNYGYTF. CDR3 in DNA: TGCGCCAGCAGCCAAGATGAAGCCGTTAACTATGGCTACACCTTC.

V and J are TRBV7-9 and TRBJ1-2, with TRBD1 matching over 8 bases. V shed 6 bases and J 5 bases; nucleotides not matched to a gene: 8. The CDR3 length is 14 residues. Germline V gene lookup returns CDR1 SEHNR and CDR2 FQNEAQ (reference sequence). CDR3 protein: CASRPPDRVYGYTF. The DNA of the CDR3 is TGTGCCAGCAGACCCCCGGACAGGGTTTATGGCTACACCTTC.

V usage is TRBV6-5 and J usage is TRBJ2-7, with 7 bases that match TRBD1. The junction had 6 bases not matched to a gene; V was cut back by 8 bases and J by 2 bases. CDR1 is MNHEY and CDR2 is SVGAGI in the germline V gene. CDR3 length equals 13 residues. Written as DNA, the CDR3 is TGTGCCAGCGGAGGACAGGCCGCCTACGAGCAGTACTTC. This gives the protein CASGGQAAYEQYF.